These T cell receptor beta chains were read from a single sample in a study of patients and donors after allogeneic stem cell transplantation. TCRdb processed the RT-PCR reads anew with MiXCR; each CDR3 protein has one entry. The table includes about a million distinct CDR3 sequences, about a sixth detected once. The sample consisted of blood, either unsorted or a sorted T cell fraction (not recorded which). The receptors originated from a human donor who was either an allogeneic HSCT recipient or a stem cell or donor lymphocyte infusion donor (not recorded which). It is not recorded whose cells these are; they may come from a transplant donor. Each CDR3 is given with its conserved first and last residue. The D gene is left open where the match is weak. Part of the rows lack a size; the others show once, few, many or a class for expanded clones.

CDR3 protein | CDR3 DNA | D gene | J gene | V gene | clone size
CASSLEDRARETQYF | TGTGCCAGCAGCTTGGAAGACAGAGCCCGAGAGACCCAGTACTTC | - | TRBJ2-5 | TRBV5-5 | -
CASSQPDRRYRTDTQYF | TGTGCCAGCAGTCAACCGGACAGACGTTACCGCACAGATACGCAGTATTTT | - | TRBJ2-3 | TRBV27 | few
CASSFSAFGGYTF | TGTGCCAGCAGTTTTTCGGCATTCGGGGGCTACACCTTC | - | TRBJ1-2 | TRBV6-5 | -
CSVEFRGLAGASNTGELFF | TGCAGCGTTGAGTTTCGGGGACTAGCGGGGGCCTCGAACACCGGGGAGCTGTTTTTT | TRBD2 | TRBJ2-2 | TRBV29-1 | -
CSVDPLFGPEADTQYF | TGCAGCGTCGACCCCCTGTTCGGCCCCGAGGCAGATACGCAGTATTTT | - | TRBJ2-3 | TRBV29-1 | -
CASSPGTEFTF | TGTGCCAGCAGCCCCGGGACAGAATTTACCTTC | TRBD1 | TRBJ1-2 | TRBV7-2 | few
CASSGPLRTDEAFF | TGTGCCAGCAGCGGCCCACTTAGGACAGATGAAGCTTTCTTT | - | TRBJ1-1 | TRBV9 | -
CASSYGGGPGEQYF | TGTGCCAGCAGTTACGGGGGAGGCCCAGGGGAGCAGTACTTC | - | TRBJ2-7 | TRBV6-5 | -
CSARDPDRERNSPLHF | TGCAGTGCTAGAGATCCGGACAGGGAAAGGAATTCACCCCTCCACTTT | TRBD1 | TRBJ1-6 | TRBV20-1 | -
CASSPLGGGIYEQYF | TGTGCCAGCAGCCCCCTAGGAGGGGGCATCTACGAGCAGTACTTC | - | TRBJ2-7 | TRBV6-2/TRBV6-3 | -
CASSSKGGYTF | TGTGCCAGCAGTTCAAAGGGGGGCTACACCTTC | - | TRBJ1-2 | TRBV7-8 | few
CSARRGAGSWGEKLFF | TGCAGTGCTAGAAGGGGGGCTGGGTCATGGGGTGAAAAACTGTTTTTT | - | TRBJ1-4 | TRBV20-1 | few
CASSVGGQTTYEQYF | TGTGCCAGCAGCGTAGGAGGACAGACCACCTACGAGCAGTACTTC | - | TRBJ2-7 | TRBV9 | -
CASSWSNTGELFF | TGTGCCAGCAGCTGGTCGAACACCGGGGAGCTGTTTTTT | - | TRBJ2-2 | TRBV11-2 | -
CASSFRSGTGDTGELFF | TGTGCCAGCAGCTTCCGCTCCGGGACAGGGGACACCGGGGAGCTGTTTTTT | TRBD1 | TRBJ2-2 | TRBV7-9 | -
CASSQRDSASTDTQYF | TGCGCCAGCAGCCAGCGCGACAGTGCTAGCACAGATACGCAGTATTTT | - | TRBJ2-3 | TRBV4-3 | few
CASSLGQNGEQFF | TGTGCCAGCAGCTTAGGGCAAAACGGGGAGCAGTTCTTC | - | TRBJ2-1 | TRBV7-2 | few
CASSYLTGGKEAFF | TGTGCCAGCAGTTACCTGACAGGGGGCAAAGAAGCTTTCTTT | TRBD1 | TRBJ1-1 | TRBV6-5 | few
CASSFSAGDEAFF | TGCGCCAGCAGCTTCAGTGCAGGGGATGAAGCTTTCTTT | - | TRBJ1-1 | TRBV5-1 | few
CATSDSTSGPYEQYF | TGTGCCACCAGTGACTCGACTAGCGGGCCCTACGAGCAGTACTTC | TRBD2 | TRBJ2-7 | TRBV24-1 | -
CASSLGGTGPHEQYF | TGCGCCAGCAGCTTAGGTGGGACAGGTCCCCACGAGCAGTACTTC | TRBD1 | TRBJ2-7 | TRBV5-1 | few
CASSLSGTGARSYTF | TGTGCCAGCAGCCTGTCCGGGACAGGGGCGAGGAGCTACACCTTC | TRBD1 | TRBJ1-2 | TRBV6-2/TRBV6-3 | few
CASSRTGKSEAFF | TGTGCCAGCAGCCGGACAGGGAAGTCTGAAGCTTTCTTT | TRBD1 | TRBJ1-1 | TRBV7-6 | -
CASTPDSYLYNEQFF | TGTGCCAGCACCCCGGACTCGTATCTCTACAATGAGCAGTTCTTC | - | TRBJ2-1 | TRBV27 | few
CASSIGTSGGHNEQFF | TGCGCCAGCAGCATCGGGACTAGCGGGGGACACAATGAGCAGTTCTTC | TRBD2 | TRBJ2-1 | TRBV5-1 | -
CASSQDVGQPYEQYF | TGCGCCAGCAGCCAAGACGTTGGGCAGCCCTACGAGCAGTACTTC | - | TRBJ2-7 | TRBV4-1 | few
CASSKWTGSTDTQYF | TGCGCCAGCAGCAAGTGGACAGGGAGCACAGATACGCAGTATTTT | TRBD1 | TRBJ2-3 | TRBV5-1 | few
CSAQHTGGSYEQYF | TGCAGTGCACAACACACAGGGGGCAGCTACGAGCAGTACTTC | TRBD1 | TRBJ2-7 | TRBV20-1 | -
CSARDLSYEQYF | TGCAGCGCCCGGGACTTATCCTACGAGCAGTACTTC | - | TRBJ2-7 | TRBV29-1 | -
CASSLKTFTSGISPEQYF | TGCGCCAGCAGCTTGAAAACCTTCACAAGCGGGATCTCCCCCGAGCAGTACTTC | TRBD2 | TRBJ2-7 | TRBV5-1 | -
CAISAGGLAGNNEQFF | TGTGCCATCAGTGCTGGGGGACTAGCGGGTAACAATGAGCAGTTCTTC | TRBD2 | TRBJ2-1 | TRBV10-3 | few
CASSLGDRARNQPQHF | TGTGCCAGCAGCTTGGGGGACAGGGCCAGAAATCAGCCCCAGCATTTT | TRBD1 | TRBJ1-5 | TRBV5-6 | -
CASSQDRVGNEQFF | TGCGCCAGCAGCCAAGATAGAGTGGGCAATGAGCAGTTCTTC | - | TRBJ2-1 | TRBV4-1 | few
CASSGHSGTEITGELFF | TGTGCCAGCAGCGGACATTCCGGGACAGAGATAACCGGGGAGCTGTTTTTT | TRBD1 | TRBJ2-2 | TRBV7-9 | few
CASSLESGNQPQHF | TGCGCCAGCAGCTTGGAAAGCGGCAATCAGCCCCAGCATTTT | - | TRBJ1-5 | TRBV5-1 | many